What follows are 7 T cell receptor beta chains derived from one specimen sequenced in a study of blood T cell repertoires in COVID-19 (dated by TCRdb to 2019 to 2021). Library creation used the immunoSEQ multiplex PCR assay. Held by TCRdb, this immuneACCESS table contains in-frame sequences only and omits some clones. Under half of the omission traces to an unresolved V gene where checked; the cause of the rest is unknown. The sample data list 120,000 to 150,000 clones, and around nine tenths of these were observed just once. Together, the top ten hold about 2.3% of the sample. Material: peripheral blood. These receptors originate from a human donor in a cohort sampled during active COVID-19.

V and J are TRBV19 and TRBJ2-1, with 8 nucleotides matching TRBD1. The CDR3 sequence is 16 residues long. In germline, CDR1 is LNHDA, CDR2 SQIVND (reference sequence). With 2 bases clipped from V and 1 base from J, the junction kept 4 bases outside the gene matches. The CDR3 sequence: CASSIPGGASYNEQFF. The CDR3, as DNA: TGTGCCAGTAGTATACCAGGGGGCGCTTCCTACAATGAGCAGTTCTTC.

The chain combines TRBV4-2 with TRBJ1-1; weak D call: TRBD1 (5 bases). Trimming stripped 4 bases from V and 4 bases from J, with 19 bases between. The V gene's germline CDR1 is LGHNA and CDR2 YNFKEQ. The CDR3 contains 16 residues. CDR3: CASSPTTGGSGTEAFF. The CDR3 region has the DNA TGTGCCAGCAGCCCCACAACCGGGGGGAGCGGCACTGAAGCTTTCTTT.

The V gene is TRBV7-3, the J gene TRBJ2-1; D remains ambiguous. Trimming removed 4 bases at V and 5 bases at J, with 6 bases between. Germline V gives CDR1 SGHTA, CDR2 FQGTGA. This CDR3 comprises 12 residues. The CDR3 coding sequence is TGTGCCAGCAGCTCTATCAACAATGAGCAGTTCTTC. It yields the protein CASSSINNEQFF.

This chain links TRBV29-1 with TRBJ2-7; weak D call: TRBD1 (6 bases). Trimming cost V 7 bases and J 3 bases, with 16 bases left between them. The CDR3 consists of 13 residues. Germline-derived CDR1 and CDR2 are SQVTM and ANQGSEA. In DNA, the CDR3 is TGCAGCGCAAAATCGGACAGCTTCTACGAGCAGTACTTC. This encodes CSAKSDSFYEQYF.

The V call is TRBV5-1, the J call TRBJ2-5; 8 bases match TRBD2. J lost 5 bases, V lost 4 bases, and 10 bases had no gene match. CDR1 and CDR2 (germline): SGHRS, YFSETQ. The CDR3 is 15 amino acids. The CDR3 region is CASSLRGGRTETQYF. The CDR3 nucleotides read TGCGCCAGCAGCCTCCGGGGGGGCCGGACCGAGACCCAGTACTTC.

The chain uses TRBV10-3 and TRBJ1-2, with TRBD1 as a possible D gene (5 bases). The CDR3 runs to 15 residues. The V gene lost 8 bases and the J gene lost 7 bases, with 23 bases spanning the gap. The germline V gene encodes CDR1 ENHRY and CDR2 SYGVKD. CDR3 nucleotides: TGTGCCATCGCGGGGGACGGAGGGGCTTATTCTGGCTACACCTTC. The encoded protein is CAIAGDGGAYSGYTF.

This clone was seen just once. The gene calls are TRBV2 and TRBJ2-5, with 10 nucleotides matching TRBD2. This CDR3 region has 15 residues. V lost 5 bases, J lost 5 bases, and 8 bases stayed unmatched. Germline CDR1 is SNHLY and CDR2 is FYNNEI. DNA of the CDR3: TGTGCCAGCAGTCCTAGCGGGGGAAGGTGGGAGACCCAGTACTTC. Translating gives CASSPSGGRWETQYF.